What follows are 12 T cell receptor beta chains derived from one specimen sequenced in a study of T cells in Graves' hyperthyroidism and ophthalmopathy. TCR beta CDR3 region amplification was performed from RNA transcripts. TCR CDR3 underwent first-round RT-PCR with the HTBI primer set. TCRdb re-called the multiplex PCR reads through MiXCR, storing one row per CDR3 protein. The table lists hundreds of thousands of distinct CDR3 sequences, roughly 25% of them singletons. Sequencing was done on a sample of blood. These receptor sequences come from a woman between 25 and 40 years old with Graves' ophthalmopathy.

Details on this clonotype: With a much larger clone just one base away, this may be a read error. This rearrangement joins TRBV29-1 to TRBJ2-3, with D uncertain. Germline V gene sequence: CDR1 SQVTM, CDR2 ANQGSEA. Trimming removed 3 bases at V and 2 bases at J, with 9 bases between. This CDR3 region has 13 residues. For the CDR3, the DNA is TGCAGCGTTGAGTCAGTCTTCACAGATACGCAGTATTTT. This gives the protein CSVESVFTDTQYF.

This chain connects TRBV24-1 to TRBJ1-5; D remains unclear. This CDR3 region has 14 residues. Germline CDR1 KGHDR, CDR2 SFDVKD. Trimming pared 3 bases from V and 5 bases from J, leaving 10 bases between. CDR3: CATSDGPQDQPQHF. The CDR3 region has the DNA TGTGCCACCAGTGATGGACCCCAGGATCAGCCCCAGCATTTT.

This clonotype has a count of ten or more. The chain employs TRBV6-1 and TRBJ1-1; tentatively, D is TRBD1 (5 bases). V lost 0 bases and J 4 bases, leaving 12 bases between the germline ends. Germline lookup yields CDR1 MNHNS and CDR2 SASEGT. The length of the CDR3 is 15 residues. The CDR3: CASSEARAGRTEAFF. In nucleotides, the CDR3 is TGTGCCAGCAGTGAAGCGCGCGCAGGGCGCACTGAAGCTTTCTTT.

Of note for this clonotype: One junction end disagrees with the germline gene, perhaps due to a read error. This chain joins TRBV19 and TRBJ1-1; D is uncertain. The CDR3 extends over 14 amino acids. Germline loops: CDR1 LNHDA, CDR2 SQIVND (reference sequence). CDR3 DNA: TGTGCCAGAATGAGCCGGGAGCCAAACACTAAAGCTTTCTTT. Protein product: CARMSREPNTKAFF.

The DNA for the CDR3 is TGTGCCAGCAGTTTGGGACAGGTCGACGAGCAGTACTTC. Translated: CASSLGQVDEQYF. The J gene is TRBJ2-7, the V gene TRBV7-8, with 8 bases that match TRBD1. The CDR3 is made up of 13 amino acids. Trimming took 6 bases from V and 5 from J; bases not matched to a gene: 6. Germline assignment: CDR1 SGHVS and CDR2 FQNEAQ. Combining the CDR3 with reference TRBV7-8 and TRBJ2-7 gives the whole variable domain GAGVSQSPRYKVAKRGQDVALRCDPISGHVSLFWYQQALGQGPEFLTYFQNEAQLDKSGLPSDRFFAERPEGSVSTLKIQRTQQEDSAVYLCASSLGQVDEQYFGPGTRLTVT.

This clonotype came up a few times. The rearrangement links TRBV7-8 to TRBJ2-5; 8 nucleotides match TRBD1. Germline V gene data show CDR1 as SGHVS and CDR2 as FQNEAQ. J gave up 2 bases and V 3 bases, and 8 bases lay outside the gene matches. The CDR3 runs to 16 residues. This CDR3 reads CASSFNRGVGQETQYF. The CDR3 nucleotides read TGTGCCAGCAGCTTTAACAGGGGGGTCGGGCAAGAGACCCAGTACTTC.

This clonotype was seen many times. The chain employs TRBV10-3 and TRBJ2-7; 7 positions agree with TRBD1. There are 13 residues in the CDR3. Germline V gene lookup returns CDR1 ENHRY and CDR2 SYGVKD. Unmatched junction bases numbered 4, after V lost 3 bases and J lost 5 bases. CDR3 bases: TGTGCCATCAGTGACCCCGGGACAGACGAGCAGTACTTC. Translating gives CAISDPGTDEQYF.

The CDR3 bases are TGTGCCAGCAGTCGGGACGCCTATAGCAATCAGCCCCAGCATTTT. This codes for CASSRDAYSNQPQHF. J is TRBJ1-5 and V is TRBV6-1; D may be TRBD1 (5 bases). The CDR3 totals 15 residues. The V gene's germline CDR1 is MNHNS and CDR2 SASEGT. The V gene lost 5 bases and the J gene lost 0 bases, with 11 bases spanning the gap.

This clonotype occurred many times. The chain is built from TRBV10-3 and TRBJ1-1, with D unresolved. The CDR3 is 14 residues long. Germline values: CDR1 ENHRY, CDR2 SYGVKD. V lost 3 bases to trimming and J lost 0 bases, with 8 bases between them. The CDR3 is CAISDSQMNTEAFF. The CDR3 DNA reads TGTGCCATCAGTGACAGCCAAATGAACACTGAAGCTTTCTTT.

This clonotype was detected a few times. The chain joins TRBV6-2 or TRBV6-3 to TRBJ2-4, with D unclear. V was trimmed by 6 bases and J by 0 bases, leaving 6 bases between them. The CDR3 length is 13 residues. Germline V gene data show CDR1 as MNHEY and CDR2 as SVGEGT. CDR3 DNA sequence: TGTGCCAGCAGGGCAGCAGCCAAAAACATTCAGTACTTC. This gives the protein CASRAAAKNIQYF.

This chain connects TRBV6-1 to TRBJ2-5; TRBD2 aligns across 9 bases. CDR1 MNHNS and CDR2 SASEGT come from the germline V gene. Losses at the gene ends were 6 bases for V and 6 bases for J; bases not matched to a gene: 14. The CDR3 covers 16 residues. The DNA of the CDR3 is TGTGCCAGCAGCGCTCAGACTAGCGGACCCTACAAGACCCAGTACTTC. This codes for CASSAQTSGPYKTQYF.

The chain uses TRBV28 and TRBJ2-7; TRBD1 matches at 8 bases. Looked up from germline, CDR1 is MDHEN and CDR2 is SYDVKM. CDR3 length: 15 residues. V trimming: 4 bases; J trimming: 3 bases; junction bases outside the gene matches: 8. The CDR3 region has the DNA TGTGCCAGCAGTTCGACAGGGGTAGGATACTACGAGCAGTACTTC. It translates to CASSSTGVGYYEQYF.